These 2 T cell receptor beta chains share one sample of origin, sequenced in a study of T-cell memory formation after mild COVID-19 (dated by TCRdb to the early 2020s). Receptor amplification or capture employed 5' RACE. Sequencing was carried out with an Illumina NovaSeq 6000. TCRdb's own reprocessing of the public reads used fastp at Q25 and MiXCR and kept productive beta chains. Every CDR3 protein is listed once, alongside the most common genes and DNA of its rows. The sample data list 150,000 to 200,000 distinct CDR3 sequences, and under 20% of these were observed just once. The top ten clones comprise around 3.9% of the sample. The sequenced sample was PBMCs or a T cell subset sorted from them (not recorded which). The receptors originated from a young man who had mild COVID-19 (a few samples of this study predate the infection). The sample titles of this study are shuffled in the database, so cell type and time point are left out; the donor was told from shared clones.

The chain carries TRBV6-2 or TRBV6-3 and TRBJ2-2; D is perhaps TRBD2 (6 bases). Germline V lookup: CDR1 MNHEY, CDR2 SVGEGT. V lost 6 bases and J 4 bases, leaving 15 bases between the germline ends. The length of the CDR3 is 15 residues. CDR3 DNA sequence: TGTGCCAGCAGCCCTCCGGGACTGATCACCGGGGAGCTGTTTTTT. Translation: CASSPPGLITGELFF.

This clonotype was seen only a few times. This chain links TRBV5-1 with TRBJ2-1; no clear D gene. Deletions cut 4 bases from V and 7 bases from J, with 12 bases between. The CDR3 extends over 13 amino acids. Looked up from germline, CDR1 is SGHRS and CDR2 is YFSETQ. The CDR3 here is CASSPNEGNEQFF. In nucleotides, the CDR3 is TGCGCCAGCAGCCCTAATGAAGGGAATGAGCAGTTCTTC.